This T cell receptor beta chain was captured by sequencing in a study of glioma-infiltrating T cells after dendritic cell vaccination. Per the germline V gene, CDR1 is MDHEN and CDR2 is SYDVKM. Trimming stripped 8 bases from V and 2 bases from J, with 19 bases between. The CDR3 covers 15 residues. Using immunoSEQ multiplex PCR, the repertoire was profiled, and TCRdb retains in-frame clones only, with some absent. Among around 90,000 clones listed, around three quarters were seen once. This specimen consisted of blood, obtained before dendritic cell vaccination. This chain joins TRBV28 and TRBJ2-7; TRBD2 might be the D (7 bases). The TCR comes from a human donor with glioblastoma. The DNA for the CDR3 is TGTGCCAGCTCAAGGGGGGGGGCGGGACCCTACGAGCAGTACTTC. As protein: CASSRGGAGPYEQYF.